The source of this T cell receptor beta chain is a study of early T cells in non-severe SARS-CoV-2 infection. Study details: Sequenced material consisted of bulk RNA (from unsorted whole blood), and chains were unpaired.

Study findings and constraints: Lookups in VDJdb leaned toward anti-spike CD8 responses and missed private and CD4 specificities.

V was clipped by 0 bases and J by 0 bases, with 12 bases between them. This CDR3 region has 16 residues. CDR1 is SGDLS and CDR2 is YYNGEE in the germline V gene. There are many counts of this clonotype. Its target is not known. cDNA molecules, individually, were tagged with unique molecular identifiers. TCRdb re-called the 5' RACE reads with MiXCR, one entry per CDR3 protein. The profile covers approximately 32,000 distinct CDR3 sequences, with about 3.9% appearing a single time and roughly 8% taken by the ten largest. Sequences were obtained from whole blood. The TCR was taken from an adult who was a healthcare worker with PCR-confirmed SARS-CoV-2 infection or an uninfected control (not recorded which). The chain couples TRBV9 to TRBJ1-1; D perhaps matches TRBD1 (5 bases). CDR3 protein: CASSVGGGVMNTEAFF. DNA for the CDR3: TGTGCCAGCAGCGTAGGCGGAGGGGTTATGAACACTGAAGCTTTCTTT.